The 30 T cell receptor beta chains presented below share a single source sample, sequenced in a study of graft-versus-host responses after intestinal transplantation. The antigens of these receptors remain unknown. The table came from immunoSEQ multiplex PCR; TCRdb's copy has only in-frame clones and leaves some out. The sample carries about 110,000 clones, just over 90% recorded once. Sample: unstimulated CD8+ T cells sorted from spleen or lymph node cells, taken before intestinal transplant. The receptors come from a human donor who received an intestinal transplant.

The chain employs TRBV13 and TRBJ2-7, with a weak D call TRBD1 (5 bases). This CDR3 has 14 amino acids. Trimming took off 5 bases at V and 2 bases at J, with 13 bases between the two ends. Germline CDR1 is PRHDT and CDR2 is FYEKMQ (reference sequence). CDR3 in DNA: TGTGCCAGCAGCCAGCCGGACACCCCCTACGAGCAGTACTTC. Translating it yields CASSQPDTPYEQYF.

The chain combines TRBV19 with TRBJ2-7; D is unresolved. The length of the CDR3 is 15 residues. Germline-derived CDR1 and CDR2 are LNHDA and SQIVND (reference sequence). V was cut by 7 bases and J by 3 bases, with 19 bases left in between. The DNA of the CDR3 is TGTGCCAGTACCGCCGGGTCTGGCGGAAACTACGAGCAGTACTTC. Amino acid sequence: CASTAGSGGNYEQYF.

Regarding this clone: This same CDR3 is encoded by further DNA sequences in the sample. The chain combines TRBV11-2 with TRBJ2-1; D call uncertain. The CDR3 runs to 11 residues. Trimming cost V 3 bases and J 6 bases, with 3 bases left between them. Per germline, CDR1 SGHAT and CDR2 FQNNGV. CDR3: CASSLGNEQFF. The CDR3 DNA follows: TGTGCCAGCAGCTTGGGCAATGAGCAGTTCTTC.

The chain employs TRBV4-1 and TRBJ1-2; D may be TRBD1 (6 bases). The CDR3 is 16 residues long. From germline, CDR1 is MGHRA and CDR2 YSYEKL. V was trimmed by 0 bases and J by 7 bases, leaving 18 bases between them. The CDR3 DNA reads TGCGCCAGCAGCCAAGATCAGGGGAGCAGAGCGGCTGGCTACACCTTC. It is translated as CASSQDQGSRAAGYTF.

The J gene is TRBJ2-2, the V gene TRBV18; tentatively, D is TRBD2 (5 bases). Between the trimmed V and J ends, which lost 3 bases and 5 bases, there was a span of 19 bases. Looked up from germline, CDR1 is KGHSH and CDR2 is LQKENI. The CDR3 covers 17 residues. CDR3 coding DNA: TGTGCCAGCTCACCCCGTAGGGTGGGAGTGAGAACCGGGGAGCTGTTTTTT. Its protein product is CASSPRRVGVRTGELFF.

V gene TRBV2 combines with J gene TRBJ1-4, with 7 bases aligning to TRBD1. Germline CDR1 SNHLY, CDR2 FYNNEI. The J segment lost 0 bases and the V segment lost 4 bases, leaving 14 bases of the junction unmatched. This CDR3 comprises 19 residues. The CDR3 DNA follows: TGTGCCAGCAGTGGTTCGGAGGGGGCCTTATTTGCAACTAATGAAAAACTGTTTTTT. It yields the protein CASSGSEGALFATNEKLFF.

There are a few counts of this clone. The V gene is TRBV13, the J gene TRBJ2-3; D remains ambiguous. V was pared by 5 bases and J by 4 bases, with 10 bases between. The CDR3 runs 13 residues. Germline loops: CDR1 PRHDT, CDR2 FYEKMQ (reference sequence). The CDR3 nucleotides read TGTGCCAGCAGCCCCCCCGGAGCAGATACGCAGTATTTT. Translation gives CASSPPGADTQYF.

The rearrangement joins TRBV29-1 to TRBJ2-7, with 7 positions matching TRBD1. Germline assignment: CDR1 SQVTM and CDR2 ANQGSEA. The CDR3 sequence is 13 residues long. Trimming cost V 2 bases and J 0 bases; bases outside gene matches: 1. For the CDR3, the DNA is TGCAGCGTTGAATGGGACAGCTCCTACGAGCAGTACTTC. It is translated as CSVEWDSSYEQYF.

The V call is TRBV19, the J call TRBJ1-2, with D tentatively TRBD1 (5 bases). CDR1 LNHDA and CDR2 SQIVND come from the germline V gene (reference sequence). The V end lost 6 bases, the J end lost 8 bases, and 10 bases lay between the germline ends. This CDR3 region has 11 residues. CDR3 loop: CASRRGEGYTF. For the CDR3, the DNA is TGTGCCAGTAGAAGGGGAGAGGGCTACACCTTC.

J is TRBJ2-7 and V is TRBV27; D gene ambiguous. The germline V gene has CDR1 MNHEY and CDR2 SMNVEV (reference sequence). The CDR3 runs 11 residues. The germline V and J ends were trimmed by 0 bases and 7 bases, with 4 bases remaining between them. The CDR3 coding sequence is TGTGCCAGCAGTTTATCGGGGGAGCAGTACTTC. Its translation is CASSLSGEQYF.

This chain uses TRBV2 with TRBJ2-1; no definite D call. Trimming took off 1 base at V and 0 bases at J, with 16 bases between the two ends. Germline CDR1 is SNHLY and CDR2 is FYNNEI. The CDR3 length is 18 residues. CDR3 coding DNA: TGTGCCAGCAGTGAAGATGAGTTCGTACAGACCTCCTACAATGAGCAGTTCTTC. This sequence encodes CASSEDEFVQTSYNEQFF.

V gene TRBV2 combines with J gene TRBJ2-1; D remains ambiguous. Germline CDR1 and CDR2: SNHLY and FYNNEI. The CDR3 consists of 10 residues. V was shortened by 6 bases and J by 7 bases, with 4 bases between the two germline ends. The CDR3 spells CASRVNEQFF. In nucleotides, the CDR3 is TGTGCCAGCAGGGTTAATGAGCAGTTCTTC.

This CDR3 reads CASSKPGLAGPYNEQFF. CDR3 nucleotides: TGTGCCAGCAGCAAACCGGGACTAGCGGGCCCCTACAATGAGCAGTTCTTC. This rearrangement joins TRBV9 to TRBJ2-1, with TRBD2 matching over 12 bases. The CDR3 extends over 17 amino acids. CDR1 is SGDLS and CDR2 is YYNGEE in the germline V gene. J lost 2 bases, V lost 4 bases, and 7 bases had no gene match.

The V and J genes are TRBV7-9 and TRBJ1-1; weak D call: TRBD1 (5 bases). Trimming removed 5 bases from V and 8 bases from J, with 12 bases in between. Germline V lookup: CDR1 SEHNR, CDR2 FQNEAQ (reference sequence). This CDR3 has 12 residues. CDR3 protein: CASSPRGREAFF. Written as DNA, the CDR3 is TGTGCCAGCAGCCCCCGGGGGAGGGAAGCTTTCTTT.

J is TRBJ1-1 and V is TRBV6-1; the match to TRBD1 covers 7 bases. Germline trimming cut 1 base from V and 0 bases from J; bases unmatched to any gene: 8. The CDR3 has 17 residues. Per germline, CDR1 MNHNS and CDR2 SASEGT. CDR3 coding DNA: TGTGCCAGCAGTGAAGAGGGGGCGGGGGGCCTGAACACTGAAGCTTTCTTT. The encoded protein is CASSEEGAGGLNTEAFF.

V usage is TRBV30 and J usage is TRBJ2-7; D is unresolved. The CDR3 covers 13 residues. Germline loops: CDR1 GTSNPN, CDR2 SVGIG (reference sequence). V dropped 4 bases and J dropped 1 base, with 11 bases sitting between them. The CDR3 nucleotides are TGTGCCTGGACCTCCGGGTTATCCTACGAGCAGTACTTC. This codes for CAWTSGLSYEQYF.

The chain has TRBV27 and TRBJ1-1; 7 bases line up with TRBD1. The CDR3 sequence is 14 residues long. Per the germline V gene, CDR1 is MNHEY and CDR2 is SMNVEV (reference sequence). Trimming removed 3 bases from V and 1 base from J; junction bases left unmatched: 2. The chain's CDR3 is CASSFGTANTEAFF. In nucleotides, the CDR3 is TGTGCCAGCAGTTTTGGGACAGCGAACACTGAAGCTTTCTTT.

The V and J genes are TRBV28 and TRBJ2-1; D is uncertain. The CDR3 extends over 11 amino acids. V lost 3 bases, J lost 7 bases, and 4 bases lay in between. Germline loops: CDR1 MDHEN, CDR2 SYDVKM. The CDR3 spells CASSFFNEQFF. CDR3 sequence (DNA): TGTGCCAGCAGTTTCTTTAATGAGCAGTTCTTC.

J is TRBJ1-6 and V is TRBV6-1, with a tentative D call TRBD1 (6 bases). The CDR3 loop spans 16 amino acids. Germline V gene data show CDR1 as MNHNS and CDR2 as SASEGT. Trimming removed 4 bases at V and 4 bases at J, with 14 bases between. CDR3 sequence: CASSADRRGYNSPLHF. CDR3 coding DNA: TGTGCCAGCAGTGCCGACCGCAGGGGTTATAATTCACCCCTCCACTTT.

This chain links TRBV7-8 with TRBJ2-3; 9 bases line up with TRBD2. CDR1 and CDR2 (germline): SGHVS, FQNEAQ. Trimming took 5 bases from V and 2 from J; bases not matched to a gene: 5. This CDR3 contains 15 residues. The CDR3 DNA is TGTGCCAGCAGCCAGGCGGGGGGGAACACAGATACGCAGTATTTT. Translating gives CASSQAGGNTDTQYF.

The J gene is TRBJ1-2, the V gene TRBV5-1; 9 nucleotides agree with TRBD1. Looked up from germline, CDR1 is SGHRS and CDR2 is YFSETQ. This CDR3 has 14 residues. The ends lost 3 bases at V and 6 bases at J; junction bases unmatched: 6. The CDR3 loop is CASSSTGGVDGYTF. The CDR3 DNA is TGCGCCAGCAGCTCAACAGGGGGCGTCGATGGCTACACCTTC.

J is TRBJ2-1 and V is TRBV7-6, with 8 bases matching TRBD2. The CDR3 is made up of 16 amino acids. V lost 4 bases to trimming and J lost 8 bases; unmatched junction nucleotides: 13. CDR1 is SGHVS, CDR2 FNYEAQ, per germline. The CDR3 sequence: CASSSSSGRGMDEQFF. The CDR3, as DNA: TGTGCCAGCAGCTCCTCCAGCGGGAGAGGTATGGATGAGCAGTTCTTC. The variable domain in full, completed from reference TRBV7-6 and TRBJ2-1, reads GAGVSQSPRYKVTKRGQDVALRCDPISGHVSLYWYRQALGQGPEFLTYFNYEAQQDKSGLPNDRFSAERPEGSISTLTIQRTEQRDSAMYRCASSSSSGRGMDEQFFGPGTRLTVL.

The V gene is TRBV9, the J gene TRBJ2-5; D is unresolved. CDR1 is SGDLS and CDR2 is YYNGEE in the germline V gene. Trimming left V 2 bases short and J 1 base short, with 6 bases between. The CDR3 totals 13 residues. CDR3 sequence reads: CASSVDIQETQYF. CDR3 bases: TGTGCCAGCAGCGTCGACATCCAAGAGACCCAGTACTTC. Using reference TRBV9 and TRBJ2-5 for the parts outside the CDR3, the full variable domain is DSGVTQTPKHLITATGQRVTLRCSPRSGDLSVYWYQQSLDQGLQFLIQYYNGEERAKGNILERFSAQQFPDLHSELNLSSLELGDSALYFCASSVDIQETQYFGPGTRLLVL.

The chain has TRBV18 and TRBJ2-7; D ambiguous. Trimming left V 6 bases short and J 5 bases short, with 14 bases between. The CDR3 is 13 amino acids. Per germline, CDR1 KGHSH and CDR2 LQKENI. The CDR3 is CASSLVHGDEQYF. The CDR3 DNA follows: TGTGCCAGCTCCCTTGTACACGGCGACGAGCAGTACTTC.

The V and J genes are TRBV7-9 and TRBJ1-5, with TRBD1 identical over 8 bases. Germline CDR1 reads SEHNR; CDR2 reads FQNEAQ (reference sequence). The J segment lost 5 bases and the V segment lost 1 base, leaving 10 bases of the junction unmatched. The CDR3 contains 17 residues. CDR3 protein: CASSLEGTGSLDQPQHF. The CDR3 coding sequence is TGTGCCAGCAGCTTAGAGGGGACAGGCAGTTTGGATCAGCCCCAGCATTTT.

The chain combines TRBV5-1 with TRBJ2-2, with 7 bases identical to TRBD1. Germline CDR1 is SGHRS and CDR2 is YFSETQ. The V segment lost 7 bases and the J segment 3 bases; nucleotides outside the gene matches: 6. The length of the CDR3 is 14 residues. The CDR3 nucleotides are TGCGCCAGCGAAGAGCAGGGGGACACCGGGGAGCTGTTTTTT. Residues: CASEEQGDTGELFF.

This rearrangement joins TRBV4-1 to TRBJ2-7, with D hard to call. Germline-derived CDR1 and CDR2 are MGHRA and YSYEKL. This CDR3 has 13 amino acids. Trimming removed 0 bases from V and 2 bases from J, with 5 bases in between. The CDR3 reads CASSQDFTYEQYF. CDR3 DNA: TGCGCCAGCAGCCAAGACTTCACCTACGAGCAGTACTTC.

The V gene is TRBV6-5, the J gene TRBJ2-3, with D perhaps being TRBD1 or TRBD2 (5 bases each). Trimming left V 5 bases short and J 4 bases short, with 13 bases between. This CDR3 spans 14 amino acids. Germline V gene sequence: CDR1 MNHEY, CDR2 SVGAGI. The CDR3 spells CASSGGVTADTQYF. The DNA of the CDR3 is TGTGCCAGCAGTGGGGGAGTGACCGCAGATACGCAGTATTTT.

The chain joins TRBV10-3 to TRBJ2-7, with TRBD2 matching over 7 bases. J lost 1 base, V lost 0 bases, and 9 bases had no gene match. Germline CDR1 ENHRY, CDR2 SYGVKD. The CDR3 is 17 amino acids. CDR3 DNA: TGTGCCATCAGTGAGTCGGATCGCGGGAGTACATCCTACGAGCAGTACTTC. Its protein product is CAISESDRGSTSYEQYF.

This chain uses TRBV5-1 with TRBJ2-1; the D gene is possibly TRBD1 (5 bases). Trimming removed 1 base from V and 8 bases from J, with 16 bases in between. This CDR3 is built from 15 residues. In germline, CDR1 is SGHRS, CDR2 YFSETQ. This chain's CDR3 is CASSLYRSERDEQFF. The CDR3, as DNA: TGCGCCAGCAGCTTGTACAGGTCGGAACGGGATGAGCAGTTCTTC.